This T cell receptor (beta chain) is drawn from a study of CD8+ T cells in alopecia areata. Study-level background: Treatment comprised oral tofacitinib, 5 to 10 mg twice daily, in treated patients. A 6-month off-drug phase came after tofacitinib, which had lasted 6 to 18 months.

PBMCs served as the source from which CD4+ and CD8+ T cells were sorted. As the sequencing template, cDNA was produced by extracting RNA and reverse transcribing it. Assay: immunoSEQ multiplex PCR; the TCRdb copy retains only in-frame clones and omits some. In the table there are around 140,000 clones, roughly 46% of which are singletons. Comment on this clone: Its antigen remains unknown.

The V and J ends lost 6 bases and 3 bases respectively, with 9 bases between them. The CDR3 totals 14 residues. Germline assignment: CDR1 SEHNR and CDR2 FQNEAQ (reference sequence). Points from the study as a whole: Especially in alopecia totalis/universalis, lesional scalp showed greater clonality than normal scalp did.

The clonotype comes from a human donor with alopecia areata. The sample was CD4+ T cells sorted from blood, taken at week 0. J is TRBJ1-6 and V is TRBV7-9; D not certain. The chain's CDR3 is CASRPPSYNSPLHF. The CDR3 DNA reads TGTGCCAGCAGGCCCCCGAGCTATAATTCACCCCTCCACTTT.